The 13 T cell receptor beta chains below all came from one sample that was sequenced in a study of T cells in Graves' hyperthyroidism and ophthalmopathy. Regions amplified from RNA transcripts were the TCR beta CDR3 regions. RT-PCR in the first round (using the HTBI primer set) targeted the TCR CDR3. Using its own MiXCR run on the multiplex PCR reads, TCRdb lists one record per CDR3 protein. The table records 620,000 or so distinct CDR3 sequences, about 14% of them present only once. The sample comprised blood. The receptor source for this set is a woman aged 50 to 60 with Graves' ophthalmopathy.

This clonotype was seen ten or more times. This chain links TRBV5-1 with TRBJ2-2, with TRBD2 matching 13 bases. In germline, CDR1 is SGHRS, CDR2 YFSETQ. The J segment lost 5 bases and the V segment lost 3 bases, leaving 4 bases of the junction unmatched. The CDR3 loop spans 16 amino acids. In DNA, the CDR3 is TGCGCCAGCAGCTCAGGACTAGCGGGAGTTACCGGGGAGCTGTTTTTT. Translating it yields CASSSGLAGVTGELFF. Drawing the rest from reference TRBV5-1 and TRBJ2-2, the complete variable domain is KAGVTQTPRYLIKTRGQQVTLSCSPISGHRSVSWYQQTPGQGLQFLFEYFSETQRNKGNFPGRFSGRQFSNSRSEMNVSTLELGDSALYLCASSSGLAGVTGELFFGEGSRLTVL.

The CDR3, as DNA: TGTGCCAGCAGCTTAAGGGATAGTAGGGATGGCACAGATACGCAGTATTTT. The encoded protein is CASSLRDSRDGTDTQYF. The gene calls are TRBV7-3 and TRBJ2-3; no definite D call. V dropped 1 base and J dropped 1 base, with 15 bases sitting between them. CDR1 and CDR2 from the germline V gene are SGHTA and FQGTGA. This CDR3 is built from 17 residues.

The table lists this clonotype with a few counts. This rearrangement joins TRBV7-9 to TRBJ1-2, with D possibly being TRBD1 (5 bases). The CDR3 is 15 residues long. V lost 7 bases to trimming and J lost 0 bases, with 15 bases between them. CDR1 and CDR2 (germline): SEHNR, FQNEAQ (reference sequence). This chain's CDR3 is CASTGGVLANYGYTF. The CDR3 bases are TGTGCCAGCACCGGGGGTGTGTTAGCTAACTATGGCTACACCTTC.

A note on this clonotype: The junction does not match germline at one end; this may be a read error. The V gene is TRBV6-2 or TRBV6-3, the J gene TRBJ2-3, with D hard to call. The length of the CDR3 is 17 residues. Germline V lookup: CDR1 MNHEY, CDR2 SVGEGT. CDR3 sequence: CAGSYNPLQGDTDTQYF. The CDR3 nucleotides are TGTGCCGGCAGTTATAACCCTCTTCAAGGAGATACAGATACGCAGTATTTT.

This clonotype was counted ten times or more. The chain carries TRBV11-2 and TRBJ2-7, with TRBD2 matching over 10 bases. V shed 4 bases and J 0 bases; nucleotides not matched to a gene: 12. This CDR3 is 18 amino acids long. Per germline, CDR1 SGHAT and CDR2 FQNNGV. CDR3 bases: TGTGCCAGCAGCTCTCTAGCGGGAGTATCACAAAGCTCCTACGAGCAGTACTTC. Translated: CASSSLAGVSQSSYEQYF.

The chain links TRBV7-9 to TRBJ2-7; TRBD1 is a possible D gene (5 bases). The CDR3 totals 12 residues. CDR1 is SEHNR, CDR2 FQNEAQ, per germline (reference sequence). V lost 5 bases to trimming and J lost 6 bases, with 11 bases between them. The chain's CDR3 is CASSPGNLEQYF. The CDR3 coding sequence is TGTGCCAGCAGCCCAGGGAACCTCGAGCAGTACTTC.

This clonotype was counted at least ten times. The V call is TRBV7-2, the J call TRBJ2-3; D ambiguous. The CDR3 length is 15 residues. Trimming took 0 bases from V and 6 from J, leaving 13 bases between them. CDR1 SGHTA and CDR2 FQGNSA come from the germline V gene. CDR3 residues: CASSLAMGKSDTQYF. CDR3 DNA sequence: TGTGCCAGCAGCTTAGCGATGGGAAAGAGTGATACGCAGTATTTT.

This clonotype occurred many times. The rearrangement uses TRBV12-5 and TRBJ2-2, with a possible D match to TRBD1 (5 bases). The CDR3 is 16 amino acids. V lost 0 bases and J 4 bases, leaving 12 bases between the germline ends. CDR1 is LGHNT and CDR2 is FRNRAP in the germline V gene. The CDR3 sequence: CASGLVPGQSTGELFF. CDR3 DNA sequence: TGTGCTAGTGGTTTGGTACCAGGGCAGAGCACCGGGGAGCTGTTTTTT.

The rearrangement links TRBV27 to TRBJ1-5; 8 bases map to TRBD1. V lost 5 bases and J lost 6; bases outside the gene matches: 15. The CDR3 runs 17 residues. Germline V gene sequence: CDR1 MNHEY, CDR2 SMNVEV (reference sequence). CDR3 sequence: CASSPLPRTGSSQPQHF. As DNA, the CDR3 is TGTGCCAGCAGTCCCCTTCCGAGGACAGGGTCGAGTCAGCCCCAGCATTTT.

The chain uses TRBV27 and TRBJ2-1; TRBD2 matches at 10 bases. This CDR3 is 14 amino acids long. V dropped 5 bases and J dropped 7; count of bases not matched to a gene: 5. Germline loops: CDR1 MNHEY, CDR2 SMNVEV (reference sequence). CDR3 amino acids: CASSKIAGGNEQFF. The CDR3 DNA reads as TGTGCCAGCAGTAAGATAGCGGGAGGAAATGAGCAGTTCTTC.

The chain uses TRBV6-2 or TRBV6-3 and TRBJ2-7; tentative D call: TRBD2 (5 bases). V gave up 3 bases and J gave up 1 base, with 22 bases separating them. Germline V CDR1 and CDR2: MNHEY, SVGEGT. CDR3 length equals 18 residues. The CDR3 nucleotides read TGTGCCAGCAGTTATACCGGGCGGTCGCGGGTGGGATCCTACGAGCAGTACTTC. This codes for CASSYTGRSRVGSYEQYF.

Comments on this clonotype: A much larger clone sits a single nucleotide away, making a read error possible. The rearrangement uses TRBV7-9 and TRBJ2-5; TRBD1 might be the D (6 bases). The CDR3 extends over 14 amino acids. CDR1 and CDR2 from the germline V gene are SEHNR and FQNEAQ (reference sequence). The CDR3 loop is CAISLVPGEETQYF. DNA of the CDR3: TGTGCCATCAGCTTAGTACCAGGGGAAGAGACCCAGTACTTC.

This clonotype was recorded at least ten times. The chain joins TRBV7-2 to TRBJ2-5; D is possibly TRBD2 (6 bases). Trimming stripped 3 bases from V and 0 bases from J, with 11 bases between. The CDR3 spans 15 residues. Germline V gene lookup returns CDR1 SGHTA and CDR2 FQGNSA. Here the CDR3 DNA reads TGTGCCAGCAGCTTCGTTAGCGGCTACCAAGAGACCCAGTACTTC. This gives the protein CASSFVSGYQETQYF.